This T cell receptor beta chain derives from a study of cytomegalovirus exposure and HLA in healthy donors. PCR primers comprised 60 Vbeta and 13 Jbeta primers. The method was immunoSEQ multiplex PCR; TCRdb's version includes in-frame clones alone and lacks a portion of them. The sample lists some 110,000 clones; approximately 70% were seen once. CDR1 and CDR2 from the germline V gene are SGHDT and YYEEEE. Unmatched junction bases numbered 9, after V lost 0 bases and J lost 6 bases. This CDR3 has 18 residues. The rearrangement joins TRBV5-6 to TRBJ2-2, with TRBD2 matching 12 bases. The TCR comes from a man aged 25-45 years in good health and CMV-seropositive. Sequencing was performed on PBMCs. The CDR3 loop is CASSLGALAGGPAGELFF. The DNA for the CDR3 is TGTGCCAGCAGCTTGGGGGCCCTAGCGGGGGGGCCTGCCGGGGAGCTGTTTTTT.